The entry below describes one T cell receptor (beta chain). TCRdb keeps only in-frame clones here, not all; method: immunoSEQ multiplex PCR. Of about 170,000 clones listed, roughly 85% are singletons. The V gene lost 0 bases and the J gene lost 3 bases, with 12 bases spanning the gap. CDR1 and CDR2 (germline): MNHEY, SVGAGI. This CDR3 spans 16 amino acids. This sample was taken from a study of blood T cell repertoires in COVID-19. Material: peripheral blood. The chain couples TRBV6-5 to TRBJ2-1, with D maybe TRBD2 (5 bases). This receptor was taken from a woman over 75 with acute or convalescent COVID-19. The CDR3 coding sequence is TGTGCCAGCAGTTACTCGCAATACGGGGTCTACAATGAGCAGTTCTTC. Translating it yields CASSYSQYGVYNEQFF.